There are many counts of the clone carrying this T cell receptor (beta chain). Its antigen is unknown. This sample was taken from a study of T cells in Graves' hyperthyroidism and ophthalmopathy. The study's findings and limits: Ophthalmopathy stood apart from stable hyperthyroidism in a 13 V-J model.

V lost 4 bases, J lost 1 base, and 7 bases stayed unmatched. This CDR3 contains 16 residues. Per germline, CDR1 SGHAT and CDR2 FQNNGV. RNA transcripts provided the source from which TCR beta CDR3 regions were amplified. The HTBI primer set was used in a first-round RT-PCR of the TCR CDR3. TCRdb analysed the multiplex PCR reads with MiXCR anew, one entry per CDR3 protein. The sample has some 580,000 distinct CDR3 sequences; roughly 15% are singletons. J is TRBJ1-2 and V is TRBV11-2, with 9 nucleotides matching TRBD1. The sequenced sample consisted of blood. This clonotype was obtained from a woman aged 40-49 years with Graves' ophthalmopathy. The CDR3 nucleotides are TGTGCCAGCAGCTCCACCGGGACAGGGATTAACTATGGCTACACCTTC. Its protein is CASSSTGTGINYGYTF.